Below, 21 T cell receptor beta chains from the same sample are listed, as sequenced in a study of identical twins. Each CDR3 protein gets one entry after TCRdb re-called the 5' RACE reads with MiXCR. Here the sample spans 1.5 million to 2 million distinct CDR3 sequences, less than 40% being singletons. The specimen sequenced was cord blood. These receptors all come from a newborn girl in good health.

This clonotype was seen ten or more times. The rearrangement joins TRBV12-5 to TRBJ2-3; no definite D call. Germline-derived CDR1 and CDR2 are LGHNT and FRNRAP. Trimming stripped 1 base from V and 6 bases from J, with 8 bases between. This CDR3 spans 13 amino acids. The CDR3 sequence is CASGLGLMDTQYF. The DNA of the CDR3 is TGTGCTAGTGGTTTGGGTTTGATGGATACGCAGTATTTT. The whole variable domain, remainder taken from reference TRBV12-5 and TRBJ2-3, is DARVTQTPRHKVTEMGQEVTMRCQPILGHNTVFWYRQTMMQGLELLAYFRNRAPLDDSGMPKDRFSAEMPDATLATLKIQPSEPRDSAVYFCASGLGLMDTQYFGPGTRLTVL.

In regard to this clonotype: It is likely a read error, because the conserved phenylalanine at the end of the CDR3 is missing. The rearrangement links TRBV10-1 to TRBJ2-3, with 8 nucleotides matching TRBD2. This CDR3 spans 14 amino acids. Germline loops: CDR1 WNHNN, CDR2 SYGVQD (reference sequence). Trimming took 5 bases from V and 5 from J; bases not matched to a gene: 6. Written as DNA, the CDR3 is TGCGCCAGCAGTCCCGGGGGGGCTGGAGATACGCAGTATTGT. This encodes CASSPGGAGDTQYC.

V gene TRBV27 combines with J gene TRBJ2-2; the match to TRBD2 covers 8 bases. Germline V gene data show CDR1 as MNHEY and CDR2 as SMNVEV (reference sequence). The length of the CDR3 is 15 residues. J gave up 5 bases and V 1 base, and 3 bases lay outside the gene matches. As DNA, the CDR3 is TGTGCCAGCAGTTTATTCGGGGGGGGGACCGGGGAGCTGTTTTTT. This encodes CASSLFGGGTGELFF.

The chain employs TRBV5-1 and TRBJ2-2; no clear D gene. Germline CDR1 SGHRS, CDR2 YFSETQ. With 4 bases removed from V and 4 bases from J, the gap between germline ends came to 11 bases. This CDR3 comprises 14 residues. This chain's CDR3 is CASSTVESTGELFF. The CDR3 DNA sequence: TGCGCCAGCAGCACGGTGGAGAGCACCGGGGAGCTGTTTTTT.

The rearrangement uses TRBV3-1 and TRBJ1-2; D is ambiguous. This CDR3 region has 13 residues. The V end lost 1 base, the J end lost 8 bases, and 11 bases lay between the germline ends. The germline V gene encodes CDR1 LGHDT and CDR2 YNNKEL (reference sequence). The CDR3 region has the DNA TGTGCCAGCAGCCAAGGACGGCCGGGCGGCTACACCTTC. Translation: CASSQGRPGGYTF.

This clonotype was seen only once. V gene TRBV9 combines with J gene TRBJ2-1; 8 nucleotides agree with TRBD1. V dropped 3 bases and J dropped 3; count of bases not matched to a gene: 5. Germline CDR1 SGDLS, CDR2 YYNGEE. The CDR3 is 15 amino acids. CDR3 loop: CASSATGGFYNEQFF. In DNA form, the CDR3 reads TGTGCCAGCAGCGCAACAGGGGGTTTCTACAATGAGCAGTTCTTC.

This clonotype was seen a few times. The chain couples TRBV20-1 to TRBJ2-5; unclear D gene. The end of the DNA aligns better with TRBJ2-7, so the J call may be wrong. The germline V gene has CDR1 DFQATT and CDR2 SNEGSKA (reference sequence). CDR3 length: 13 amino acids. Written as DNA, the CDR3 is TGCAGTGCTAGCGGATTCTTAGTCTACGAGCAGTACTTC. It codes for CSASGFLVYEQYF.

This chain's CDR3 is CASSVAGTEETQYF. The CDR3 nucleotides are TGTGCCAGCAGCGTAGCTGGTACGGAGGAGACCCAGTACTTC. The chain recombines TRBV9 with TRBJ2-5, with D hard to call. V was pared by 0 bases and J by 5 bases, with 11 bases between. Germline V gives CDR1 SGDLS, CDR2 YYNGEE. There are 14 residues in the CDR3.

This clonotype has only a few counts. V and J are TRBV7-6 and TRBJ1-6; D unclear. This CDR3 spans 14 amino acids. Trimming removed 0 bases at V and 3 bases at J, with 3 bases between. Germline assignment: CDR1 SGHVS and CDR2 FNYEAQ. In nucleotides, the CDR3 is TGTGCCAGCAGCTTAGCCGACTATAATTCACCCCTCCACTTT. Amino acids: CASSLADYNSPLHF.

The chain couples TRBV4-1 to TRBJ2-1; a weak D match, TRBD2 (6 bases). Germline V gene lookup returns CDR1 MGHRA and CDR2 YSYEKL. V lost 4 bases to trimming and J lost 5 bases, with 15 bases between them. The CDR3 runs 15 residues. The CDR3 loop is CASSPAAGRNNEQFF. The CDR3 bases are TGCGCCAGCAGCCCAGCAGCAGGGAGGAACAATGAGCAGTTCTTC.

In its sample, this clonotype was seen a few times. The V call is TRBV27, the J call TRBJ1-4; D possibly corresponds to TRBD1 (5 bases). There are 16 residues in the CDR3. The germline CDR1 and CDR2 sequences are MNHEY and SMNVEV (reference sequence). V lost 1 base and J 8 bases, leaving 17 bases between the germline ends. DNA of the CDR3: TGTGCCAGCAGTTTATTGTGGGGCCACCAAGGGGAAAAACTGTTTTTT. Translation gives CASSLLWGHQGEKLFF.

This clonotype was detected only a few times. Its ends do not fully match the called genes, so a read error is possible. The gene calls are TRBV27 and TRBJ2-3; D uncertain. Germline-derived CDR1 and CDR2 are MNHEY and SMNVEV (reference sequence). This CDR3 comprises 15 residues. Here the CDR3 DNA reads TGTGCCAGCGGTTTTTATTTAGGCGGCACAGATACGCAGTATTTT. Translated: CASGFYLGGTDTQYF.

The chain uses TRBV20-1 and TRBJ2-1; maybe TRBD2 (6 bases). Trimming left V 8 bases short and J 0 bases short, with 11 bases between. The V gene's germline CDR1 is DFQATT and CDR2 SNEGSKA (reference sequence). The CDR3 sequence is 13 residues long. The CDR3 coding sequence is TGCAGTCGACTAGGAAGCTCCTACAATGAGCAGTTCTTC. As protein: CSRLGSSYNEQFF.

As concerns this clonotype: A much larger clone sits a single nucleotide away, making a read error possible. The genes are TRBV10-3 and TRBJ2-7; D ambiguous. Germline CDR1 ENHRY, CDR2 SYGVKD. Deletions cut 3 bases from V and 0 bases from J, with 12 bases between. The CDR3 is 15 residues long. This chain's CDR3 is CAISDGSKVSYEQYF. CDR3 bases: TGTGCCATCAGTGACGGTTCCAAGGTCTCCTACGAGCAGTACTTC.

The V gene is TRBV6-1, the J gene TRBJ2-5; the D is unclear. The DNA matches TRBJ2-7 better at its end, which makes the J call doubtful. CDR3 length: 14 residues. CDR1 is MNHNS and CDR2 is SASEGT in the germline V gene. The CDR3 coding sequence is TGTGCCAGCAGTGAAATTTTCTCAGATTACGAGCAGTACTTC. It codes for CASSEIFSDYEQYF.

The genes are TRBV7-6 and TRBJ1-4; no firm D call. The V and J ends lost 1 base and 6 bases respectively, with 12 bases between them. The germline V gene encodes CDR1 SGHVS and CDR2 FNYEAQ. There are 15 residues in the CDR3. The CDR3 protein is CASSLGGSRYEKLFF. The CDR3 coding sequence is TGTGCCAGCAGCTTAGGCGGGAGTCGGTATGAAAAACTGTTTTTT.

The chain's CDR3 is CASSLEVPNEKLFF. CDR3 nucleotides: TGTGCCAGCAGCTTAGAAGTTCCTAATGAAAAACTGTTTTTT. The chain has TRBV7-8 and TRBJ1-4; D is unresolved. The V gene's germline CDR1 is SGHVS and CDR2 FQNEAQ. Trimming left V 1 base short and J 3 bases short, with 6 bases between. The CDR3 totals 14 residues.

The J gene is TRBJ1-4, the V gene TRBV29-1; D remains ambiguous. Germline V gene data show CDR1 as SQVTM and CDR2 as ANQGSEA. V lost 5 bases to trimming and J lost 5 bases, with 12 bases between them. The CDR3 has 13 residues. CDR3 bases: TGCAGCGTTTCCCGGGCGGGGAATGAAAAACTGTTTTTT. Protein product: CSVSRAGNEKLFF. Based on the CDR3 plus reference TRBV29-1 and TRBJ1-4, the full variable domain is SAVISQKPSRDICQRGTSLTIQCQVDSQVTMMFWYRQQPGQSLTLIATANQGSEATYESGFVIDKFPISRPNLTFSTLTVSNMSPEDSSIYLCSVSRAGNEKLFFGSGTQLSVL.

The CDR3 protein is CASSPSGSGWTGELFF. CDR3 sequence (DNA): TGTGCCAGCAGCCCTAGCGGGAGTGGTTGGACCGGGGAGCTGTTTTTT. The chain recombines TRBV5-4 with TRBJ2-2; TRBD2 agrees at 10 bases. The CDR3 runs to 16 residues. The V and J ends lost 4 bases and 5 bases, in that order; junction bases with no gene match: 8. CDR1 SGHNT and CDR2 YYREEE come from the germline V gene (reference sequence).

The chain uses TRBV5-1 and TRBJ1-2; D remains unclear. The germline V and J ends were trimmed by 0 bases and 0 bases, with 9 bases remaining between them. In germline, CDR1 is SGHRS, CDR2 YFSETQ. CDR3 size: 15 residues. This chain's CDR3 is CASSLADGANYGYTF. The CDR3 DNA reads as TGCGCCAGCAGCTTGGCCGACGGCGCTAACTATGGCTACACCTTC. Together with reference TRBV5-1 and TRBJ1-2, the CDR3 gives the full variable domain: KAGVTQTPRYLIKTRGQQVTLSCSPISGHRSVSWYQQTPGQGLQFLFEYFSETQRNKGNFPGRFSGRQFSNSRSEMNVSTLELGDSALYLCASSLADGANYGYTFGSGTRLTVV.

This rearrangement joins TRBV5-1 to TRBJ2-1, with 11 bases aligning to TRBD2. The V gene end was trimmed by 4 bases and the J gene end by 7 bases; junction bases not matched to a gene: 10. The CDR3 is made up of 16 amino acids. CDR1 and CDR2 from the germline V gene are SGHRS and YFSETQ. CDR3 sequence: CASSPRGSGRANEQFF. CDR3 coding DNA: TGCGCCAGCAGCCCTCGGGGTAGCGGGAGGGCTAATGAGCAGTTCTTC.